The rows below give T cell receptor beta chains drawn from one sample of a study of control samples from healthy donors and cancer patients. TCRdb keeps only in-frame clones here, not all; method: immunoSEQ multiplex PCR. This sample has around 120,000 clones, with about 92% found just once. The sample consisted of PBMCs. These receptors all stem from a man aged 45 to 65 with head and neck cancer. CDR3s include the opening cysteine and the closing phenylalanine or tryptophan. D genes are given only for firm matches. Size values are once, few and many counts, or a class for expanded clones, and some rows have none.

d_gene	v_gene	j_gene	abundance	CDR3nt	CDR3aa
.	TRBV7-2	TRBJ2-7	.	TGTGCCAGCAGCCGCCTTGGGGCGGGGGCTTCCTACGAGCAGTACTTC	CASSRLGAGASYEQYF
.	TRBV7-2	TRBJ1-2	once	TGTGCCAGCAGCCCAGAGACAGCTAACTATGGCTACACCTTC	CASSPETANYGYTF
.	TRBV2	TRBJ2-7	.	TGTGCCAGCAATGGCCGGGGCAGTCTCCCCTACGAGCAGTACTTC	CASNGRGSLPYEQYF
TRBD2	TRBV9	TRBJ2-1	once	TGTGCCAGCAGCTCACCTACTAGCGGGGGAAGAGGTGAGCAGTTCTTC	CASSSPTSGGRGEQFF
.	TRBV6-1	TRBJ1-5	.	TGTGCCAGCAGTGGCGTAGGTTGGGGTTTTAGCAATCAGCCCCAGCATTTT	CASSGVGWGFSNQPQHF
.	TRBV24-1	TRBJ2-2	few	TGTGCCACCAGTGATTTAGGCACCGGGGAGCTGTTTTTT	CATSDLGTGELFF
.	TRBV7-3	TRBJ2-5	.	TGTGCCAGCGGCTATCTACAAGAGACCCAGTACTTC	CASGYLQETQYF
TRBD1	TRBV4-3	TRBJ2-7	.	TGCGCCAGCAGCTTTCGGACAGGGGAGGACGAGCAGTACTTC	CASSFRTGEDEQYF
.	TRBV12-3/TRBV12-4	TRBJ2-7	.	TGTGCCAGCAGTTTATGGGCATACGAGCAGTACTTC	CASSLWAYEQYF
.	TRBV28	TRBJ2-7	.	TGTGCCAGCAGTTTCCAGTGGGCTAACGAGCAGTACTTC	CASSFQWANEQYF
TRBD1	TRBV18	TRBJ2-2	.	TGTGCCAGCTCACCACACCAGGGGGCCGGCGGGGAGCTGTTTTTT	CASSPHQGAGGELFF
.	TRBV6-5	TRBJ2-5	.	TGTGCCAGCAGTTCAGGAGGTATTAGGCAAGAGACCCAGTACTTC	CASSSGGIRQETQYF
.	TRBV27	TRBJ1-1	.	TGTGCCAGCAGGACCCAGGCCGGGTCAAAACGAGCTTTCTTT	CASRTQAGSKRAFF
.	TRBV5-4	TRBJ1-6	.	TGTGCCAGCAGCGTGGCGGCGGGATTCGATTCACCCCTCCACTTT	CASSVAAGFDSPLHF
TRBD2	TRBV5-1	TRBJ2-1	.	TGCGCCAGCACCGGGACTAGCGGGGACTACAATGAGCAGTTCTTC	CASTGTSGDYNEQFF
.	TRBV9	TRBJ1-6	.	TGTGCCAGCAGCGGGGGGAAAGACTATAATTCACCCCTCCACTTT	CASSGGKDYNSPLHF
.	TRBV13	TRBJ2-7	.	TGTGCCAGCAGCTTAGTTACCGTTCCCTACGAGCAGTACTTC	CASSLVTVPYEQYF
TRBD2	TRBV3-1/TRBV3-2	TRBJ2-5	.	TGTGCCAGCAGCCAAGGCGCTAGCGGGAACCAAGAGACCCAGTACTTC	CASSQGASGNQETQYF
.	TRBV4-3	TRBJ1-1	.	TGCGCCAGCAGCCAAGGGCAGGGTGTTGAAGCTTTCTTT	CASSQGQGVEAFF
.	TRBV4-2	TRBJ1-5	.	TGTGCCAGCAGCCAAGATCTGCAGGGGTTACCCCAGCATTTT	CASSQDLQGLPQHF
TRBD1	TRBV27	TRBJ2-1	.	TGTGCCATCGGAGAAACAGGGGCCCCGGTGGATGAGCAGTTCTTC	CAIGETGAPVDEQFF
TRBD2	TRBV4-2	TRBJ2-4	.	TGTGCCAGCAGCCAAGGGACTAGCGGGGGGGTGGCCAAAAACATTCAGTACTTC	CASSQGTSGGVAKNIQYF